Shown below are 17 T cell receptor beta chains from a single sample sequenced in a study of molecular identifiers for immune sequencing clone quantification. A single record per CDR3 protein comes from TCRdb applying MiXCR to the PCR reads. The table records hundreds of thousands of distinct CDR3 sequences, 25% of them present only once. Sequencing input: naive CD8+ T cells from blood, with Jurkat cell RNA spiked in. The sample's subset: FACS-sorted CD8+CD4-CCR7+CD45RA+ naive T cells. The receptors come from a human donor in good health. Some libraries in this study had Jurkat cell RNA spiked in.

This clonotype was found many times. This chain's CDR3 is CASSPGQVRQETQYF. The DNA for the CDR3 is TGTGCCAGCAGCCCGGGGCAGGTTAGGCAAGAGACCCAGTACTTC. The chain couples TRBV7-6 to TRBJ2-5; D may be TRBD1 or TRBD2 (5 bases each). Germline V lookup: CDR1 SGHVS, CDR2 FNYEAQ. The CDR3 has 15 residues. V lost 5 bases, J lost 2 bases, and 15 bases lay in between.

The rearrangement joins TRBV3-1 to TRBJ2-7, with no clear D. Looked up from germline, CDR1 is LGHDT and CDR2 is YNNKEL (reference sequence). This CDR3 region has 12 residues. Trimming took off 5 bases at V and 4 bases at J, with 9 bases between the two ends. CDR3 region: CASSWTSYEQYF. CDR3 coding DNA: TGTGCCAGCAGCTGGACCTCATACGAGCAGTACTTC.

This clonotype has more than one count but fewer than ten. The chain's CDR3 is CASSYSDTINIQYF. CDR3 coding DNA: TGTGCCAGCAGTTACTCGGACACGATCAACATTCAGTACTTC. The V and J genes are TRBV6-2 or TRBV6-3 and TRBJ2-4; D perhaps matches TRBD1 (5 bases). V was cut by 0 bases and J by 7 bases, with 10 bases left in between. The CDR3 is 14 amino acids. Germline V gene lookup returns CDR1 MNHEY and CDR2 SVGEGT.

The chain carries TRBV11-2 and TRBJ2-7; D not resolved. Trimming pared 1 base from V and 2 bases from J, leaving 12 bases between. In germline, CDR1 is SGHAT, CDR2 FQNNGV. The CDR3 has 15 residues. This CDR3 reads CASSLGPGDAYEQYF. The CDR3 nucleotides read TGTGCCAGCAGCTTAGGCCCAGGAGACGCCTACGAGCAGTACTTC.

This clonotype was counted only a few times. The CDR3 DNA reads TGTGCCATTAACACCGACAGGGCTAACACTGAAGCTTTCTTT. Translation gives CAINTDRANTEAFF. The chain links TRBV10-3 to TRBJ1-1, with 7 bases fitting TRBD1. This CDR3 is built from 14 residues. Germline CDR1 is ENHRY and CDR2 is SYGVKD. The J segment lost 2 bases and the V segment lost 9 bases, leaving 9 bases of the junction unmatched.

To note about this clonotype: A much larger clone is a single base away; this may be a read error. The CDR3 coding sequence is TGTGCCAGCAGTTACTACACGGGACATAACTTAGCGGCTGAAGCTTGCTTT. Translation gives CASSYYTGHNLAAEACF. V and J are TRBV6-2 or TRBV6-3 and TRBJ1-1; D is perhaps TRBD1 (6 bases). Germline lookup yields CDR1 MNHEY and CDR2 SVGEGT. This CDR3 comprises 17 residues.

This sequence joins TRBV24-1 and TRBJ2-7, with D unclear. Trimming stripped 3 bases from V and 7 bases from J, with 15 bases between. The length of the CDR3 is 14 residues. Germline V CDR1 and CDR2: KGHDR, SFDVKD. In nucleotides, the CDR3 is TGTGCCACCAGTGATAAAGGGTTTCTATTTGAGCAGTACTTC. Amino acid sequence: CATSDKGFLFEQYF.

This clonotype has at least ten counts. The chain recombines TRBV5-4 with TRBJ2-4; perhaps D is TRBD1 or TRBD2 (5 bases each). Trimming left V 5 bases short and J 1 base short, with 16 bases between. The CDR3 runs to 16 residues. Germline V gene sequence: CDR1 SGHNT, CDR2 YYREEE (reference sequence). CDR3 in DNA: TGTGCCAGCAGTGCGTCCGGGACGACTGCCAAAAACATTCAGTACTTC. This codes for CASSASGTTAKNIQYF. Using reference TRBV5-4 and TRBJ2-4 for the parts outside the CDR3, the full variable domain is ETGVTQSPTHLIKTRGQQVTLRCSSQSGHNTVSWYQQALGQGPQFIFQYYREEENGRGNFPPRFSGLQFPNYSSELNVNALELDDSALYLCASSASGTTAKNIQYFGAGTRLSVL.

This clonotype showed up many times. The chain joins TRBV12-3 or TRBV12-4 to TRBJ2-3; TRBD2 agrees at 7 bases. CDR3 size: 16 residues. The junction had 6 bases not matched to a gene; V was cut back by 1 base and J by 2 bases. The CDR3 protein is CASSLGRGSFTDTQYF. The CDR3 DNA reads as TGTGCCAGCAGTTTAGGGCGGGGGAGCTTCACAGATACGCAGTATTTT.

The chain recombines TRBV19 with TRBJ1-5; D call uncertain. The V end was cut by 5 bases, the J end by 9 bases, with 11 bases between. This CDR3 region has 12 residues. The germline V gene has CDR1 LNHDA and CDR2 SQIVND (reference sequence). DNA for the CDR3: TGTGCCAGTAGTGATGGGGTCTCGCCCCAGCATTTT. It translates to CASSDGVSPQHF.

This clonotype came up many times. The J gene is TRBJ2-3, the V gene TRBV5-1, with D tentatively TRBD2 (5 bases). Germline loops: CDR1 SGHRS, CDR2 YFSETQ. This CDR3 spans 14 amino acids. The V gene lost 6 bases and the J gene lost 3 bases, with 14 bases spanning the gap. The CDR3 reads CASTSEGRTDTQYF. CDR3 bases: TGCGCCAGCACCTCCGAGGGCCGGACAGATACGCAGTATTTT.

V gene TRBV29-1 combines with J gene TRBJ2-1; 8 nucleotides agree with TRBD1. The germline V gene encodes CDR1 SQVTM and CDR2 ANQGSEA. V gave up 6 bases and J gave up 5 bases; unmatched junction bases: 9. This CDR3 is built from 14 residues. CDR3 bases: TGCAGCGTCGGACAGGGCGAAATGAACAATGAGCAGTTCTTC. Residues: CSVGQGEMNNEQFF.

This clonotype came up many times. The gene calls are TRBV12-3 or TRBV12-4 and TRBJ2-3; 8 bases fit TRBD2. The CDR3 sequence is 17 residues long. V trimming: 1 base; J trimming: 7 bases; junction bases outside the gene matches: 13. Here the CDR3 reads CASSLGPPSGSANTQYF. In nucleotides, the CDR3 is TGTGCCAGCAGTTTAGGCCCCCCCAGCGGGAGCGCGAATACGCAGTATTTT.

Here the CDR3 reads CASSPYTAPTTGELFF. The CDR3 region has the DNA TGTGCCAGCAGCCCTTACACCGCCCCGACCACCGGGGAGCTGTTTTTT. The V and J genes are TRBV27 and TRBJ2-2; D uncertain. The CDR3 sequence is 16 residues long. Germline V gives CDR1 MNHEY, CDR2 SMNVEV (reference sequence). V lost 6 bases and J lost 4, with 18 bases in between.

This clonotype has a count of ten or more. The chain has TRBV5-1 and TRBJ2-5, with unresolved D. V lost 4 bases and J 3 bases, leaving 10 bases between the germline ends. CDR3 length: 13 residues. Germline V gives CDR1 SGHRS, CDR2 YFSETQ. Here the CDR3 reads CASSEPWEETQYF. The CDR3 region has the DNA TGCGCCAGCAGCGAACCGTGGGAAGAGACCCAGTACTTC.

This clonotype has only a few counts. The chain joins TRBV5-1 to TRBJ1-1; D unresolved. This CDR3 contains 14 residues. V was pared by 7 bases and J by 1 base, with 14 bases between. The germline gives CDR1 SGHRS, CDR2 YFSETQ. CDR3 region: CASGPQHSNTEAFF. Written as DNA, the CDR3 is TGCGCCAGCGGACCTCAACATTCGAACACTGAAGCTTTCTTT.

V gene TRBV20-1 combines with J gene TRBJ2-7; TRBD2 matches 7 bases. Trimming took 0 bases from V and 3 from J; bases not matched to a gene: 8. The CDR3 runs 15 residues. Per germline, CDR1 DFQATT and CDR2 SNEGSKA (reference sequence). CDR3 region: CSARDLGEGRYEQYF. The CDR3 DNA sequence: TGCAGTGCTAGAGATTTGGGGGAGGGCCGCTACGAGCAGTACTTC.